The clone carrying this T cell receptor (beta chain) was found many times. Its specificity is not known. The record originates from a study of blood T cells in healthy people across ages. It was with a sample-barcoded 5' primer and a J-beta primer mix that a second PCR of roughly 6 to 11 cycles was run. Using its own MiXCR run on the 5' RACE reads, TCRdb lists one record per CDR3 protein. The data show 850,000 or so distinct CDR3 sequences, more than 25% seen once. The length of the CDR3 is 18 residues. Aged about 6 to 90, donors were systemically healthy Caucasians from Russia. Per sample, a minimum of 6 million PBMCs were isolated. Whole-study results and caveats: Naive CD4+ cells and diversity were both higher in long-lived donors than in aged donors. In older individuals, TCR beta diversity per million T cells was lower, falling roughly linearly with age.

The sample comprised blood. The receptor was derived from a woman older than 75 in good health. The V gene is TRBV21-1, the J gene TRBJ2-5; TRBD1, the D gene given by the table, was not confirmed from the DNA. TRBV21-1 is described as a pseudogene. The DNA of the CDR3 is TGTGCCAGCAGTAACGGCCCGAGAGGGGGGACAGGGAGAGAGACCCAGTACTTC. Its translation: CASSNGPRGGTGRETQYF.